This T cell receptor beta chain was found in a study of blood T cells in healthy people across ages. This clonotype showed up just a few times. Its cognate antigen is unknown. Study observations and caveats: The percentage of naive T cells correlated strongly with TCR beta diversity.

Using a J-beta primer mix together with a sample-barcoded 5' primer, a second PCR was run for roughly 6 to 12 cycles. From the 5' RACE reads, TCRdb called clonotypes with MiXCR, one entry per CDR3 protein. The data contain roughly 1.9 million distinct CDR3 sequences, roughly two fifths of them singletons. The CDR3 totals 15 residues. Germline V lookup: CDR1 SGHAT, CDR2 FQNNGV. V shed 6 bases and J 3 bases; nucleotides not matched to a gene: 9. Sequencing was carried out using blood. The chain is built from TRBV11-2 and TRBJ1-2; 8 bases are a match to TRBD1. The clonotype originates from a human donor in good health. In DNA form, the CDR3 reads TGTGCCAGCAGGGGGGGCCCGACAGGGGACTATGGCTACACCTTC. Its protein is CASRGGPTGDYGYTF.